This TCR beta chain was retrieved from a study of blood T cell repertoires in COVID-19. Generated by immunoSEQ multiplex PCR, the TCRdb table keeps only in-frame clones and is missing some. The sample has approximately 270,000 clones; 80% to 85% are singletons. Sequencing input: peripheral blood. The clonotype comes from a person aged 70 to 85 with COVID-19, enrolled during active disease.

The CDR3 DNA is TGTGCCTGGATGAAACAGGGGGCCTATACTGGAAACACCATATATTTT. This translates into CAWMKQGAYTGNTIYF. This chain connects TRBV30 to TRBJ1-3; 9 bases match TRBD1. The CDR3 extends over 16 amino acids. Germline CDR1 GTSNPN, CDR2 SVGIG (reference sequence). The V gene end was trimmed by 4 bases and the J gene end by 2 bases; junction bases not matched to a gene: 9.